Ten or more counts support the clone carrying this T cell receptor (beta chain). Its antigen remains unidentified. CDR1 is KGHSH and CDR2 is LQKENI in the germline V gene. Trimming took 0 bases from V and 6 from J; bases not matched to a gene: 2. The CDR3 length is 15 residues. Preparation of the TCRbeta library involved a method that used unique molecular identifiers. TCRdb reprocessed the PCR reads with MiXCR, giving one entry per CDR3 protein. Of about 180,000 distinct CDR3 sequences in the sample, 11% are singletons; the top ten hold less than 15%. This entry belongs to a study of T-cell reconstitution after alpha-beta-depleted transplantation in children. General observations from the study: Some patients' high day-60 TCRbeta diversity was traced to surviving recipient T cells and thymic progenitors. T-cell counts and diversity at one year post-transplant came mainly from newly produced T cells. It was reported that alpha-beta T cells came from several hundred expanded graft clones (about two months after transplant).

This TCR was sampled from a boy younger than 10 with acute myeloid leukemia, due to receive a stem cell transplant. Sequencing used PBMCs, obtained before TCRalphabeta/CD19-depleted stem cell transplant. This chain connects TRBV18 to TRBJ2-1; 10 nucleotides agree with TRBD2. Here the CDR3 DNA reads TGTGCCAGCTCACCACCTAGCGGGGGGAGCAATGAGCAGTTCTTC. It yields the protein CASSPPSGGSNEQFF.